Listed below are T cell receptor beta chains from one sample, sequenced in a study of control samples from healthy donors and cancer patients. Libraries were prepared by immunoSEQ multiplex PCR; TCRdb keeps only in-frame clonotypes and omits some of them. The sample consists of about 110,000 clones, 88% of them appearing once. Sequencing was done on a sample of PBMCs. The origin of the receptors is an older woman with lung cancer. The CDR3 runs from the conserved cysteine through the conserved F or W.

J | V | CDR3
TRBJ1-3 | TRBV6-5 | CASKDFSRSGNTIYF
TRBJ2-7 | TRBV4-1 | CASSQDYGGGGATTYEQYF
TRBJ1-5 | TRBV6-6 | CASSYIAGQPQHF
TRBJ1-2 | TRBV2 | CASRQMTNYGYTF
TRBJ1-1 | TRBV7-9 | CASSLARGTGVTEAFF
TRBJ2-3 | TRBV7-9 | CASSPIGTSGSTDTQYF
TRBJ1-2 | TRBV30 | CAWNRDRFGGYGYTF
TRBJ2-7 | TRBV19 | CASSRTGENYEQYF
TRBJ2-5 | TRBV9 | CASSVGVQQETQYF
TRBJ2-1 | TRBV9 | CASSDAGSPQFF
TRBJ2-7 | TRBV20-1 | CSAREVYEQYF
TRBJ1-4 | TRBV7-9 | CASSLGAAGYNEKLFF
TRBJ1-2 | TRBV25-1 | CASSFTAGQINYGYTF
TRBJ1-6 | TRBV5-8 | CASSSWDRGIPLHF
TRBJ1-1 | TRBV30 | CAWSVGGRNTEAFF
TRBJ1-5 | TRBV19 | CASSIGTIILQHF
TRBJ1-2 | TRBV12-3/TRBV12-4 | CASRFPGQGKNTF
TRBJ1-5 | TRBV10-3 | CAISELGTEDQPQHF
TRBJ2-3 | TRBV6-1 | CASSVLAGKMEDTQYF
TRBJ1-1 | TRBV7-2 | CASSLAPPRLEAFF
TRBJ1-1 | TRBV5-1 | CASSFGTGGLNTEAFF
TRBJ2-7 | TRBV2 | CASSEEGTGPYEQYF
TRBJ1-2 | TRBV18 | CASSSRPGPQDYGYTF
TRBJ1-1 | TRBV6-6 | CASSYAWNTEAFF
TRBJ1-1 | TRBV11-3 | CASSTGPRAFF
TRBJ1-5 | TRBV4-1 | CASSQDLIRSPLAQHF
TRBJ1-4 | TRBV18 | CASSGVLQNNEKLFF
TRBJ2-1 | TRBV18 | CASSPHSLAGDGSSYNEQFF